The rows below give T cell receptor beta chains drawn from one sample of a study of blood T cell repertoires in COVID-19. Method: immunoSEQ multiplex PCR; TCRdb's copy keeps in-frame clones and lacks some. This repertoire shows 150,000 to 200,000 clones, 70% to 90% found once; its top ten account for approximately 4.5%. The sequencing sample was made of peripheral blood. The receptors were gathered from a human donor in a cohort sampled during active COVID-19. Both conserved end residues are part of each CDR3. A D gene is named only where the DNA matches it firmly. Part of the rows lack a size; the others show once, few, many or a class for expanded clones.

>.|TRBV2|TRBJ1-1|.|13
CASSQGLNTEAFF
TGTGCCAGCAGCCAGGGCCTAAACACTGAAGCTTTCTTT
>few|TRBV7-2|TRBJ1-2|.|13
CASSPDRNYGYTF
TGTGCCAGCAGCCCCGACAGAAACTATGGCTACACCTTC
>.|TRBV28|TRBJ1-1|.|13
CATRDFARFEAFF
TGTGCCACAAGGGACTTTGCTAGGTTTGAAGCTTTCTTT
>.|TRBV6-1|TRBJ2-3|TRBD2|17
CASSGPKTSGISDTQYF
TGTGCCAGCAGTGGCCCGAAGACTAGCGGGATCTCAGATACGCAGTATTTT
>.|TRBV11-2|TRBJ2-5|TRBD2|14
CASSSSGGRETQYF
TGTGCCAGCAGCTCTAGCGGGGGGAGAGAGACCCAGTACTTC
>.|TRBV7-8|TRBJ1-4|TRBD1|15
CASSPGDRDRIKLFF
TGTGCCAGCAGCCCAGGGGACAGGGATAGGATAAAACTGTTTTTT
>once|TRBV28|TRBJ1-6|TRBD1|15
CASSQGGLDNSPLHF
TGTGCCAGCAGTCAAGGGGGCCTGGATAATTCACCCCTCCACTTT
>.|TRBV10-3|TRBJ2-7|TRBD1|14
CAISPGQGAGEQYF
TGTGCCATCAGTCCGGGACAGGGGGCTGGCGAGCAGTACTTC
>.|TRBV19|TRBJ1-1|TRBD1|15
CASSSPGGSNTEAFF
TGTGCCAGTAGTAGTCCAGGGGGCAGTAACACTGAAGCTTTCTTT
>.|TRBV7-2|TRBJ1-3|.|15
CASGRGGRPRNTIYF
TGTGCCAGCGGGAGGGGGGGAAGACCAAGAAACACCATATATTTT
>.|TRBV27|TRBJ2-1|.|13
CATSLSQGWEQFF
TGTGCCACTAGTTTATCCCAGGGGTGGGAGCAGTTCTTC
>.|TRBV3-1/TRBV3-2|TRBJ2-1|TRBD2|13
CASSQTERGLEFF
TGTGCCAGCAGCCAAACAGAGCGGGGTTTGGAGTTCTTC
>once|TRBV19|TRBJ1-4|TRBD1|15
CASSARQGVNEKLFF
TGTGCCAGTAGTGCGCGACAGGGGGTGAATGAAAAACTGTTTTTT
>.|TRBV15|TRBJ2-1|TRBD2|16
CATSRDAAGGPDEQFF
TGTGCCACCAGCAGAGATGCAGCGGGAGGGCCTGATGAGCAGTTCTTC
>.|TRBV12-3/TRBV12-4|TRBJ2-7|.|12
CASSFLGYEQYF
TGTGCCAGCAGTTTCCTAGGATACGAGCAGTACTTC
>.|TRBV15|TRBJ2-6|.|18
CATSRWTVKSGGANVLTF
TGTGCCACCAGCAGATGGACTGTGAAGTCGGGTGGGGCCAACGTCCTGACTTTC
>.|TRBV7-6|TRBJ1-3|.|16
CASSLGRASSGNTIYF
TGTGCCAGCAGCTTAGGGAGGGCCAGCTCTGGAAACACCATATATTTT
>.|TRBV2|TRBJ1-1|.|14
CASSDRGRNTEAFF
TGTGCCAGCAGTGACAGGGGCAGGAACACTGAAGCTTTCTTT
>few|TRBV3-1/TRBV3-2|TRBJ2-7|.|15
CASSRDRLGGYEQYF
TGTGCCAGCAGCCGCGATAGACTGGGCGGGTACGAGCAGTACTTC
>.|TRBV18|TRBJ1-6|TRBD1|16
CASSPGQGTSNSPLHF
TGTGCCAGCTCACCGGGACAGGGGACATCTAATTCACCCCTCCACTTT
>once|TRBV3-1/TRBV3-2|TRBJ1-1|.|14
CASSQGALSAEAFF
TGTGCCAGCAGCCAAGGGGCCCTCTCCGCTGAAGCTTTCTTT
>.|TRBV7-2|TRBJ2-7|TRBD1|14
CASSYRDRGGEQYF
TGTGCCAGCAGCTACCGGGACAGGGGCGGGGAGCAGTACTTC
>.|TRBV15|TRBJ2-7|.|13
CATSRDRGREQYF
TGTGCCACCAGCAGAGATCGGGGGAGAGAGCAGTACTTC
>.|TRBV9|TRBJ2-5|.|13
CASSVRTQETQYF
TGTGCCAGCAGCGTGAGGACTCAAGAGACCCAGTACTTC
>.|TRBV5-1|TRBJ2-3|TRBD2|19
CASTGGGLGFRSSTDTQYF
TGCGCCAGCACTGGCGGTGGACTAGGATTCCGTTCGTCCACAGATACGCAGTATTTT
>many|TRBV12-5|TRBJ1-2|.|15
CASGHGGGSGYGYTF
TGTGCTAGTGGTCATGGGGGAGGCTCTGGCTATGGCTACACCTTC
>.|TRBV5-1|TRBJ2-2|TRBD1|17
CASSDREQGPNTGELFF
TGCGCCAGCAGCGACAGGGAGCAGGGTCCGAACACCGGGGAGCTGTTTTTT
>once|TRBV9|TRBJ1-4|TRBD1|16
CASSDPTQGADEKLFF
TGTGCCAGCAGCGATCCCACCCAGGGGGCCGATGAAAAACTGTTTTTT
>.|TRBV7-2|TRBJ2-2|.|15
CASSLATGSTGELFF
TGTGCCAGCAGCTTAGCGACGGGGTCCACCGGGGAGCTGTTTTTT
>.|TRBV5-4|TRBJ1-6|TRBD1|17
CASSQGTGFGGNSPLHF
TGTGCCAGCAGCCAAGGGACAGGGTTTGGGGGGAATTCACCCCTCCACTTT
>.|TRBV5-1|TRBJ2-1|TRBD1|17
CASSLNPGTGGYNEQFF
TGCGCCAGCAGTCTAAATCCCGGGACAGGGGGATACAATGAGCAGTTCTTC
>.|TRBV2|TRBJ2-7|.|18
CASSDRGFNSGISYEQYF
TGTGCCAGCAGTGACCGAGGTTTTAATTCAGGGATCTCCTACGAGCAGTACTTC
>.|TRBV30|TRBJ2-5|.|11
CAWSRGETQYF
TGTGCCTGGAGTAGGGGAGAGACCCAGTACTTC
>.|TRBV10-2|TRBJ2-7|.|14
CASTAGDRAYEQYF
TGCGCCAGCACTGCTGGAGACCGGGCCTACGAGCAGTACTTC
>.|TRBV30|TRBJ2-2|.|14
CAWTKGQYTGELFF
TGTGCCTGGACGAAGGGACAATACACCGGGGAGCTGTTTTTT
>.|TRBV15|TRBJ2-3|TRBD1|16
CATSRIPGQSTDTQYF
TGTGCCACCAGCAGAATCCCGGGACAGAGCACAGATACGCAGTATTTT
>.|TRBV12-3/TRBV12-4|TRBJ2-7|.|13
CASSPLDSYEQYF
TGTGCCAGCAGTCCCCTGGACAGCTACGAGCAGTACTTC
>once|TRBV9|TRBJ2-3|.|13
CASNIRPGDTQYF
TGTGCCAGCAACATCCGCCCCGGGGATACGCAGTATTTT